Listed below are T cell receptor beta chains from one sample, sequenced in a study of CD4+ T cells in melanoma. Data came from immunoSEQ multiplex PCR; TCRdb stores just in-frame clones and leaves some out. The sample holds about 55,000 clones, 60% to 75% seen once. Sequencing input: tumor tissue. The origin of the receptors is a human donor with melanoma. Both conserved end residues are part of each CDR3. A D gene is named only where the DNA matches it firmly. The listing skips clone size in some rows; elsewhere it reads once, few, many or a size class.

CDR3: CASSFHLAGGQETQYF; DNA: TGTGCCAGCAGCTTCCATTTAGCGGGGGGGCAAGAGACCCAGTACTTC; J: TRBJ2-5; D: TRBD2; size: few; V: TRBV11-2; length: 16
CDR3: CATSRSRDNQPQHF; DNA: TGTGCCACCAGCAGGTCTCGGGACAATCAGCCCCAGCATTTT; J: TRBJ1-5; D: NA; size: NA; V: TRBV15; length: 14
CDR3: CASSQETGGKGSPLHF; DNA: TGCGCCAGCAGCCAAGAGACAGGGGGCAAGGGTTCACCCCTCCACTTT; J: TRBJ1-6; D: TRBD1; size: NA; V: TRBV4-3; length: 16
CDR3: CASSYSRDNEQYF; DNA: TGTGCCAGCAGTTACTCGAGGGACAACGAGCAGTACTTC; J: TRBJ2-7; D: NA; size: NA; V: TRBV6-6; length: 13
CDR3: CASSVGPGQGARWYGYTF; DNA: TGTGCCAGCAGCGTAGGACCGGGACAGGGGGCTAGGTGGTATGGCTACACCTTC; J: TRBJ1-2; D: TRBD1; size: NA; V: TRBV9; length: 18
CDR3: CASSRREGVSSEQFF; DNA: TGTGCCAGCAGCCGCAGGGAAGGGGTTTCATCGGAGCAGTTCTTC; J: TRBJ2-1; D: NA; size: NA; V: TRBV7-9; length: 15
CDR3: CASSDQGGTDTQYF; DNA: TGTGCCAGCAGTGATCAGGGGGGCACAGATACGCAGTATTTT; J: TRBJ2-3; D: TRBD1; size: NA; V: TRBV6-1; length: 14
CDR3: CASRTRTSGGNEQFF; DNA: TGTGCCAGCAGGACCCGGACTAGCGGGGGCAATGAGCAGTTCTTC; J: TRBJ2-1; D: TRBD2; size: NA; V: TRBV6-5; length: 15
CDR3: CASRDTPNQPQHF; DNA: TGTGCCAGTAGGGACACCCCCAATCAGCCCCAGCATTTT; J: TRBJ1-5; D: NA; size: NA; V: TRBV19; length: 13
CDR3: CASSPSNNPGQGSGYTF; DNA: TGTGCCAGCAGCCCGTCAAATAACCCGGGACAGGGGTCTGGCTACACCTTC; J: TRBJ1-2; D: TRBD1; size: NA; V: TRBV7-3; length: 17
CDR3: CASSNRQGRTEAFF; DNA: TGTGCCAGCAGCAACAGACAGGGAAGGACTGAAGCTTTCTTT; J: TRBJ1-1; D: TRBD1; size: NA; V: TRBV7-2; length: 14
CDR3: CASSFQGGRETQYF; DNA: TGTGCCAGCAGCTTCCAGGGGGGTCGAGAGACCCAGTACTTC; J: TRBJ2-5; D: NA; size: NA; V: TRBV7-2; length: 14
CDR3: CASSRQGVTSYEQYF; DNA: TGTGCCAGTAGCAGACAGGGGGTTACCTCCTACGAGCAGTACTTC; J: TRBJ2-7; D: TRBD1; size: NA; V: TRBV19; length: 15
CDR3: CASSFSGQGGIGYTF; DNA: TGTGCCAGCAGCTTCTCAGGACAGGGAGGGATTGGCTACACCTTC; J: TRBJ1-2; D: TRBD1; size: medium-sized; V: TRBV7-2; length: 15
CDR3: CASSLMLSGANVLTF; DNA: TGTGCCAGCAGCTTAATGCTCTCTGGGGCCAACGTCCTGACTTTC; J: TRBJ2-6; D: NA; size: NA; V: TRBV7-3; length: 15